Below, one TCR beta chain is given with its context. Its antigen is unidentified. With a J-beta primer mix and a sample-barcoded 5' primer, a second PCR ran 7 to 11 cycles. MiXCR, applied by TCRdb to the 5' RACE reads, yields one record per CDR3 protein. Among more than 700,000 distinct CDR3 sequences listed, around half were seen once. Donation came from healthy Caucasian individuals in Russia who were aged about 6 to 90. The data derive from a study of blood T cells in healthy people across ages. Study outcomes and limitations: Lack of knowledge of donor CMV status possibly confounded expanded clonotype changes.

The CDR3 has 13 residues. In germline, CDR1 is SGHVS, CDR2 FNYEAQ. Deletions cut 0 bases from V and 4 bases from J, with 4 bases between. The J gene is TRBJ1-5, the V gene TRBV7-6; D gene ambiguous. The clonotype was recovered from a man older than 75 in good health. The sequenced material came from blood. CDR3 bases: TGTGCCAGCAGCTTAGCAGAGAATCAGCCCCAGCATTTT. Its protein product is CASSLAENQPQHF.